This is a list of T cell receptor beta chains from one sample in a study of CXCR3-negative and CXCR3-positive naive CD8 T cells. TCRdb re-called the 5' RACE reads; one entry per CDR3 protein, DNA not given. The sample table includes 140,000 to 150,000 distinct CDR3 sequences. Material: naive CXCR3+ CD8+ T cells from blood. Source of these receptors: a human donor in good health. Some clones in this sample may be carry-over from other donors' samples. Each CDR3 is given with its conserved first and last residue.

j_gene: TRBJ2-5
v_gene: TRBV7-7
CDR3aa: CASSLAQGRDQYF

j_gene: TRBJ2-7
v_gene: TRBV7-2
CDR3aa: CASSQGPSGYEQYF

j_gene: TRBJ2-7
v_gene: TRBV6-2/TRBV6-3
CDR3aa: CASSYTATGYEQYF

j_gene: TRBJ2-2
v_gene: TRBV7-9
CDR3aa: CASSAGGLNTGELFF

j_gene: TRBJ2-5
v_gene: TRBV6-5
CDR3aa: CASSYGSETQYF

j_gene: TRBJ2-3
v_gene: TRBV6-5
CDR3aa: CASSYSLAGTGTQYF

j_gene: TRBJ2-6
v_gene: TRBV6-5
CDR3aa: CASSPQGANVLTF

j_gene: TRBJ2-3
v_gene: TRBV28
CDR3aa: CASRPGQSADTQYF

j_gene: TRBJ2-7
v_gene: TRBV2
CDR3aa: CASSEVGAGSSYEQYF

j_gene: TRBJ2-1
v_gene: TRBV27
CDR3aa: CASSQTGANYNEQFF

j_gene: TRBJ1-3
v_gene: TRBV6-6
CDR3aa: CASTQVLGGNTIYF

j_gene: TRBJ2-7
v_gene: TRBV12-3/TRBV12-4
CDR3aa: CASSLVGTHYEQYF

j_gene: TRBJ2-5
v_gene: TRBV6-5
CDR3aa: CASSRSGQETQYF

j_gene: TRBJ2-3
v_gene: TRBV18
CDR3aa: CASSPPEGTSADTQYF

j_gene: TRBJ2-1
v_gene: TRBV6-2/TRBV6-3
CDR3aa: CASSYSVSGPSSYNEQFF

j_gene: TRBJ2-3
v_gene: TRBV2
CDR3aa: CASNALPGGPSTDTQYF

j_gene: TRBJ1-5
v_gene: TRBV3-1
CDR3aa: CASSQGGVTGQHQPQHF

j_gene: TRBJ2-2
v_gene: TRBV7-2
CDR3aa: CASSLGLATGTGELFF

j_gene: TRBJ2-7
v_gene: TRBV29-1
CDR3aa: CSVTATGVAYEQYF

j_gene: TRBJ2-7
v_gene: TRBV7-9
CDR3aa: CASSLDVTEQYF

j_gene: TRBJ1-1
v_gene: TRBV29-1
CDR3aa: CSVAGRTDTEAFF

j_gene: TRBJ2-7
v_gene: TRBV15
CDR3aa: CATSREGGPFSEQYF

j_gene: TRBJ2-7
v_gene: TRBV11-1
CDR3aa: CASSSTHTYEQYF

j_gene: TRBJ1-1
v_gene: TRBV29-1
CDR3aa: CSVESGTGPNTEAFF

j_gene: TRBJ2-7
v_gene: TRBV30
CDR3aa: CAWSRLAGRYEQYF

j_gene: TRBJ2-2
v_gene: TRBV7-6
CDR3aa: CASSLRNEKLFF

j_gene: TRBJ2-1
v_gene: TRBV29-1
CDR3aa: CSVVGGRDNEQFF

j_gene: TRBJ1-3
v_gene: TRBV7-9
CDR3aa: CASTDVGSGNTIYF

j_gene: TRBJ2-7
v_gene: TRBV11-2
CDR3aa: CASSSPGTGSYEQYF

j_gene: TRBJ2-3
v_gene: TRBV6-5
CDR3aa: CASSYSRGPGDTQYF

j_gene: TRBJ2-5
v_gene: TRBV7-9
CDR3aa: CASSRLAGEEETQYF

j_gene: TRBJ2-6
v_gene: TRBV4-1
CDR3aa: CASSPQGSGANVLTF

j_gene: TRBJ2-2
v_gene: TRBV7-6
CDR3aa: CASSPFSGGLNTGELFF

j_gene: TRBJ2-1
v_gene: TRBV20-1
CDR3aa: CSARVAGEGTNNEQFF

j_gene: TRBJ1-1
v_gene: TRBV12-3/TRBV12-4
CDR3aa: CASSPRQFGTEAFF

j_gene: TRBJ2-7
v_gene: TRBV28
CDR3aa: CASSSNVGVSYEQYF